Presented here are 24 T cell receptor beta chains from one specimen sequenced in a study of early T cells in non-severe SARS-CoV-2 infection. TCRdb reprocessed the 5' RACE reads with MiXCR, giving one entry per CDR3 protein. The sample has around 20,000 distinct CDR3 sequences; 4% are singletons. What was sequenced was whole blood. Receptor source: an adult who was a healthcare worker with PCR-confirmed SARS-CoV-2 infection or an uninfected control (not recorded which).

The chain uses TRBV11-2 and TRBJ2-5; D is unclear. This CDR3 spans 12 amino acids. The germline CDR1 and CDR2 sequences are SGHAT and FQNNGV. V was shortened by 2 bases and J by 3 bases, with 4 bases between the two germline ends. The CDR3 nucleotides read TGTGCCAGCAGCTTAACAGAAGAGACCCAGTACTTC. Protein sequence: CASSLTEETQYF.

The sample holds a few counts of this clonotype. V usage is TRBV6-6 and J usage is TRBJ2-2; tentatively, D is TRBD1 (5 bases). This CDR3 has 14 residues. Trimming removed 7 bases at V and 1 base at J, with 10 bases between. The germline V gene has CDR1 MNHNY and CDR2 SVGAGI (reference sequence). CDR3 region: CASIGHLNTGELFF. CDR3 DNA sequence: TGTGCCAGCATCGGACACCTGAACACCGGGGAGCTGTTTTTT.

This clonotype was seen only a few times. The V gene is TRBV24-1, the J gene TRBJ2-5, with 7 bases lining up with TRBD1. Germline values: CDR1 KGHDR, CDR2 SFDVKD. CDR3 length: 18 amino acids. The junction had 16 bases not matched to a gene; V was cut back by 3 bases and J by 4 bases. CDR3 nucleotides: TGTGCCACCAGTGATCCCCAAGACAGGGTTGGAGCTCGAGAGACCCAGTACTTC. Its protein is CATSDPQDRVGARETQYF.

This clonotype was found many times. The genes are TRBV6-1 and TRBJ1-5; the D gene is possibly TRBD1 (5 bases). V lost 7 bases and J 5 bases, leaving 18 bases between the germline ends. Germline V CDR1 and CDR2: MNHNS, SASEGT. CDR3 length: 15 residues. CDR3 protein: CASTFGRDGYQPQHF. The CDR3, as DNA: TGTGCCAGCACCTTTGGCCGGGACGGGTATCAGCCCCAGCATTTT.

This clonotype was recorded many times. The V and J genes are TRBV3-1 and TRBJ2-5, with 9 bases matching TRBD1. The germline CDR1 and CDR2 sequences are LGHDT and YNNKEL (reference sequence). The CDR3 consists of 16 residues. V gave up 0 bases and J gave up 3 bases; unmatched junction bases: 5. The CDR3 sequence is CASSQEGQGTEETQYF. Here the CDR3 DNA reads TGTGCCAGCAGCCAAGAGGGACAGGGTACCGAAGAGACCCAGTACTTC.

V usage is TRBV5-6 and J usage is TRBJ2-7; D is ambiguous. CDR1 is SGHDT and CDR2 is YYEEEE in the germline V gene. The CDR3 consists of 15 residues. V gave up 0 bases and J gave up 0 bases, with 10 bases separating them. The CDR3 spells CASSLVAPSSYEQYF. The DNA of the CDR3 is TGTGCCAGCAGCTTGGTCGCACCCAGCTCCTACGAGCAGTACTTC.

At least ten counts were recorded for this clonotype. The genes are TRBV6-6 and TRBJ2-5; D is perhaps TRBD2 (7 bases). Germline assignment: CDR1 MNHNY and CDR2 SVGAGI (reference sequence). Trimming took 6 bases from V and 2 from J, leaving 13 bases between them. This CDR3 is 14 amino acids long. The CDR3 DNA reads as TGTGCCAGCAGCCCGGGGGGCCGACAAGAGACCCAGTACTTC. The encoded protein is CASSPGGRQETQYF.

This clonotype occurred many times. The chain links TRBV20-1 to TRBJ2-7; D unclear. Germline CDR1 reads DFQATT; CDR2 reads SNEGSKA (reference sequence). The CDR3 is made up of 14 amino acids. V was shortened by 6 bases and J by 1 base, with 16 bases between the two germline ends. The CDR3, as DNA: TGCAGTGCCGCACCTGACTTGATTTCCTACGAGCAGTACTTC. It encodes CSAAPDLISYEQYF.

Sample share makes this clonotype medium-sized (0.01 to 0.1%). CDR3 nucleotide sequence: TGTGCCAGCGTGGGACAGGGGGCGTCTAGGACCTACGAGCAGTACTTC. Its protein product is CASVGQGASRTYEQYF. The chain employs TRBV27 and TRBJ2-7; 12 bases map to TRBD1. Germline CDR1 MNHEY, CDR2 SMNVEV (reference sequence). V lost 8 bases, J lost 2 bases, and 10 bases stayed unmatched. This CDR3 spans 16 amino acids.

This rearrangement joins TRBV11-3 to TRBJ1-1, with D perhaps TRBD1 (5 bases). Germline CDR1 and CDR2: SGHNT and YENEEA. Trimming pared 4 bases from V and 1 base from J, leaving 19 bases between. This CDR3 contains 17 residues. The CDR3 bases are TGTGCCAGCAGCTCCCCGGGGACCCCTTTTTCGAACACTGAAGCTTTCTTT. Translating it yields CASSSPGTPFSNTEAFF.

There are many counts of this clonotype. The chain joins TRBV20-1 to TRBJ2-5; 7 bases map to TRBD2. With 0 bases clipped from V and 6 bases from J, the junction kept 16 bases outside the gene matches. Germline CDR1 is DFQATT and CDR2 is SNEGSKA (reference sequence). The CDR3 consists of 17 residues. The CDR3 DNA sequence: TGCAGTGCTAGAGATCGGAGGCCCCAAAGGGGAGGGAAGACCCAGTACTTC. This codes for CSARDRRPQRGGKTQYF.

This clonotype occurred many times. The chain couples TRBV25-1 to TRBJ2-7; 9 bases fit TRBD2. CDR1 MGHDK and CDR2 SYGVNS come from the germline V gene. The CDR3 is 13 amino acids. V lost 8 bases to trimming and J lost 6 bases; unmatched junction nucleotides: 8. The CDR3 nucleotides are TGTGCCAGCCGGCGCGGGGGGGCAGTCGAGCAGTACTTC. Translated: CASRRGGAVEQYF.

The table lists this clonotype with many counts. The V gene is TRBV19, the J gene TRBJ2-3; the match to TRBD2 covers 7 bases. With 3 bases clipped from V and 2 bases from J, the junction kept 5 bases outside the gene matches. This CDR3 has 15 amino acids. CDR1 LNHDA and CDR2 SQIVND come from the germline V gene (reference sequence). The CDR3 nucleotides read TGTGCCAGTAGTATCGGGGGGACGGACACAGATACGCAGTATTTT. Amino acid sequence: CASSIGGTDTDTQYF. Using reference TRBV19 and TRBJ2-3 for the parts outside the CDR3, the full variable domain is DGGITQSPKYLFRKEGQNVTLSCEQNLNHDAMYWYRQDPGQGLRLIYYSQIVNDFQKGDIAEGYSVSREKKESFPLTVTSAQKNPTAFYLCASSIGGTDTDTQYFGPGTRLTVL.

This clonotype was counted ten times or more. The V call is TRBV25-1, the J call TRBJ2-3; D perhaps matches TRBD2 (6 bases). The germline V and J ends were trimmed by 1 base and 0 bases, with 14 bases remaining between them. Germline loops: CDR1 MGHDK, CDR2 SYGVNS. This CDR3 contains 17 residues. The CDR3 sequence: CASSESGAGPSTDTQYF. The CDR3, as DNA: TGTGCCAGCAGTGAATCGGGAGCCGGGCCTAGCACAGATACGCAGTATTTT.

This clonotype is medium-sized. The chain uses TRBV20-1 and TRBJ2-5; no reliable D call. Germline CDR1 is DFQATT and CDR2 is SNEGSKA (reference sequence). The CDR3 length is 13 residues. Trimming took 5 bases from V and 5 from J, leaving 15 bases between them. Here the CDR3 reads CSARGLSGETQYF. The CDR3 nucleotides read TGCAGTGCTCGAGGCCTCTCTGGCGAGACCCAGTACTTC.

This clonotype was seen at least ten times. The CDR3 DNA reads as TGTGCCAGCAGCCTACAGGGCGGCTATGGCTACACCTTC. This gives the protein CASSLQGGYGYTF. This chain links TRBV12-3 or TRBV12-4 with TRBJ1-2, with a weak D call TRBD1 (6 bases). V was cut by 6 bases and J by 4 bases, with 12 bases left in between. The CDR3 extends over 13 amino acids.

Sample share makes this clonotype medium-sized. This chain uses TRBV6-4 with TRBJ1-2, with a possible D match to TRBD1 (5 bases). The V gene's germline CDR1 is MRHNA and CDR2 SNTAGT. Trimming left V 6 bases short and J 4 bases short, with 18 bases between. The CDR3 extends over 15 amino acids. The CDR3 nucleotides read TGTGCCAGCAGCCAGCGAGTGGGGGAAGGCTATGGCTACACCTTC. Translating it yields CASSQRVGEGYGYTF.

The table lists this clonotype with many counts. V gene TRBV20-1 combines with J gene TRBJ2-7; 9 bases align to TRBD2. Per the germline V gene, CDR1 is DFQATT and CDR2 is SNEGSKA (reference sequence). There are 16 residues in the CDR3. J lost 6 bases, V lost 2 bases, and 14 bases had no gene match. The CDR3 loop reads CSARSGVAGVLGEQYF. For the CDR3, the DNA is TGCAGTGCTAGATCCGGGGTAGCGGGGGTGCTAGGCGAGCAGTACTTC.

This clonotype has a count of ten or more. The chain links TRBV11-2 to TRBJ1-1; D is possibly TRBD1 (5 bases). The CDR3 is made up of 19 amino acids. From germline, CDR1 is SGHAT and CDR2 FQNNGV. The V end lost 5 bases, the J end lost 1 base, and 26 bases lay between the germline ends. CDR3 protein: CASSPYPRGERLKNTEAFF. The CDR3 coding sequence is TGTGCCAGCAGCCCGTACCCAAGGGGCGAACGATTGAAGAACACTGAAGCTTTCTTT.

This clonotype was detected ten times or more. The chain carries TRBV6-4 and TRBJ2-1; 8 bases are a match to TRBD2. In germline, CDR1 is MRHNA, CDR2 SNTAGT. J gave up 10 bases and V 4 bases, and 3 bases lay outside the gene matches. This CDR3 region has 12 residues. CDR3 sequence (DNA): TGTGCCAGCAGTGCATCGGGAGGGGAGCAGTTCTTC. Amino acids: CASSASGGEQFF.

In this sample, this clonotype turned up a few times. The chain employs TRBV4-2 and TRBJ2-1; D is possibly TRBD1 or TRBD2 (5 bases each). The CDR3 is made up of 17 amino acids. V dropped 3 bases and J dropped 4 bases, with 19 bases sitting between them. Germline-derived CDR1 and CDR2 are LGHNA and YNFKEQ. The CDR3 sequence is CASSQGRSRDPYNEQFF. Here the CDR3 DNA reads TGTGCCAGCAGCCAGGGTAGGAGCAGGGACCCTTACAATGAGCAGTTCTTC.

This clonotype was counted at least ten times. This chain uses TRBV7-2 with TRBJ2-1; 7 bases line up with TRBD1. Germline V gives CDR1 SGHTA, CDR2 FQGNSA. Trimming cost V 1 base and J 5 bases; bases outside gene matches: 17. The CDR3 runs to 19 residues. As DNA, the CDR3 is TGTGCCAGCAGCTTAGTTCCAGCTGGCACAGGGGTTACAAACAATGAGCAGTTCTTC. It codes for CASSLVPAGTGVTNNEQFF.

This clonotype was counted ten times or more. The rearrangement uses TRBV29-1 and TRBJ1-5; tentative D call: TRBD1 (6 bases). V lost 6 bases and J lost 4, with 13 bases in between. CDR3 length: 13 amino acids. CDR1 SQVTM and CDR2 ANQGSEA come from the germline V gene. This chain's CDR3 is CSVTWGPNQPQHF. CDR3 nucleotide sequence: TGCAGCGTAACCTGGGGGCCTAATCAGCCCCAGCATTTT.

This clonotype was observed a handful of times. This chain links TRBV3-1 with TRBJ2-3; D not resolved. The germline gives CDR1 LGHDT, CDR2 YNNKEL (reference sequence). The CDR3 is 14 residues long. With 0 bases removed from V and 2 bases from J, the gap between germline ends came to 6 bases. The CDR3 coding sequence is TGTGCCAGCAGCCAAGATGGAGCCACAGATACGCAGTATTTT. Its translation is CASSQDGATDTQYF.